Listed here are 22 T cell receptor beta chains from one sample, sequenced in a study of OX40 agonist ivuxolimab in advanced cancers. The method was the immunoSEQ multiplex PCR assay. Entries here come from immuneACCESS through TCRdb and include only in-frame sequences with V and J called. Some clones fail to appear in such tables; in the studies checked, an unresolved V gene covers under half of the shortfall, and the cause of the remainder is unknown. Here the sample has around 24,000 clones; roughly 83% occur a single time. The ten largest account for 30% to 40% of the sample. Specimen: CD4+ or CD8+ T cells sorted from blood, collected in a trial of the OX40 agonist ivuxolimab. Receptors originate from an adult with an advanced solid tumor such as melanoma, head and neck, liver or kidney cancer.

The chain has TRBV30 and TRBJ2-1, with TRBD1 matching 12 bases. Trimming at V came to 2 bases and at J to 6 bases, leaving 8 bases not matched to a gene. CDR3 size: 16 residues. Germline V gene data show CDR1 as GTSNPN and CDR2 as SVGIG (reference sequence). The CDR3 is CAWSRGQGAFTNEQFF. For the CDR3, the DNA is TGTGCCTGGAGTAGGGGACAGGGGGCCTTCACCAATGAGCAGTTCTTC.

The chain uses TRBV21-1 and TRBJ2-2; the tabulated D call, TRBD1, remains unverified against the DNA. TRBV21-1 is shown as a pseudogene. This CDR3 is 15 amino acids long. The CDR3 DNA follows: TGTGCCAGCAGCCACCGTCCAGGGGCCACCGGGGAGCTGTTTTTT. It translates to CASSHRPGATGELFF.

This clone has just one count. The V call is TRBV19, the J call TRBJ1-5, with D possibly matching TRBD1 (5 bases). The V end lost 10 bases, the J end lost 7 bases, and 20 bases lay between the germline ends. CDR1 and CDR2 from the germline V gene are LNHDA and SQIVND (reference sequence). CDR3 length equals 14 residues. The CDR3 region is CATTVSRGFQPQHF. The DNA for the CDR3 is TGTGCCACAACCGTCTCTAGGGGTTTCCAGCCCCAGCATTTT. The entire variable domain, with the rest obtained from reference TRBV19 and TRBJ1-5, is as follows: DGGITQSPKYLFRKEGQNVTLSCEQNLNHDAMYWYRQDPGQGLRLIYYSQIVNDFQKGDIAEGYSVSREKKESFPLTVTSAQKNPTAFYLCATTVSRGFQPQHFGDGTRLSIL.

The rearrangement joins TRBV4-1 to TRBJ2-7, with 16 bases matching TRBD2. The CDR3 sequence is 18 residues long. CDR1 is MGHRA, CDR2 YSYEKL, per germline. V shed 4 bases, J shed 6 bases, and the junction held 12 bases outside the gene matches. For the CDR3, the DNA is TGCGCCAGCAGCCTCAAGGGACTAGCGGGAGGGCCTTTTCCCGAGCAGTACTTC. Translated: CASSLKGLAGGPFPEQYF.

The table lists this clone with a count of one. Other DNA sequences of this sample code for an identical CDR3. The chain couples TRBV4-1 to TRBJ2-4, with TRBD2 matching 8 bases. This CDR3 comprises 16 residues. Trimming took 2 bases from V and 9 from J; bases not matched to a gene: 12. CDR1 and CDR2 from the germline V gene are MGHRA and YSYEKL. CDR3 sequence (DNA): TGCGCCAGCAGCCAACTCACTAGCGGAGGGGCCGGCATTCAGTACTTC. Amino acid sequence: CASSQLTSGGAGIQYF.

The rearrangement joins TRBV30 to TRBJ2-1; unclear D gene. The CDR3 runs 14 residues. V was cut by 2 bases and J by 5 bases, with 13 bases left in between. CDR1 and CDR2 (germline): GTSNPN, SVGIG (reference sequence). The CDR3 is CAWSLGFGDNEQFF. DNA for the CDR3: TGTGCCTGGAGTTTGGGGTTTGGGGACAATGAGCAGTTCTTC.

V is TRBV5-1 and J is TRBJ2-5, with D perhaps matching TRBD2 (6 bases). The CDR3 covers 15 residues. With 2 bases removed from V and 4 bases from J, the gap between germline ends came to 15 bases. Germline V gene sequence: CDR1 SGHRS, CDR2 YFSETQ. CDR3 DNA sequence: TGCGCCAGCAGCTTTTCAGGGTCCGGGAGAGAGACCCAGTACTTC. This codes for CASSFSGSGRETQYF.

This sequence joins TRBV7-8 and TRBJ2-5; TRBD2 matches 10 bases. The CDR3 covers 15 residues. V was pared by 5 bases and J by 7 bases, with 10 bases of the junction left unmatched. Germline V gives CDR1 SGHVS, CDR2 FQNEAQ. The CDR3 loop is CASSPPGSGGWTQYF. CDR3 nucleotide sequence: TGTGCCAGCAGCCCGCCGGGTAGCGGGGGGTGGACCCAGTACTTC.

The V call is TRBV5-6, the J call TRBJ2-7, with D unresolved. The germline V and J ends were trimmed by 0 bases and 4 bases, with 5 bases remaining between them. Per the germline V gene, CDR1 is SGHDT and CDR2 is YYEEEE. The CDR3 is 12 residues long. The CDR3 region has the DNA TGTGCCAGCAGCTTGGGGGGTTACGAGCAGTACTTC. Translation: CASSLGGYEQYF.

The gene calls are TRBV27 and TRBJ2-5, with TRBD1 matching over 10 bases. The CDR3 is 15 residues long. The germline V gene encodes CDR1 MNHEY and CDR2 SMNVEV (reference sequence). J gave up 5 bases and V 6 bases, and 9 bases lay outside the gene matches. This CDR3 is CASSLGTGEGETQYF. Written as DNA, the CDR3 is TGTGCCAGCAGCTTGGGGACAGGGGAGGGGGAGACCCAGTACTTC.

In DNA form, the CDR3 reads TGTGCCAGCAGCGAGGCAGGGGGAGAGGGAAACACCATATATTTT. Encoded protein: CASSEAGGEGNTIYF. This chain links TRBV9 with TRBJ1-3, with 7 bases that match TRBD1. The CDR3 runs 15 residues. The trim removed 3 bases at V and 4 bases at J, leaving 7 bases unmatched. The germline V gene encodes CDR1 SGDLS and CDR2 YYNGEE.

The genes are TRBV6-4 and TRBJ2-3; D possibly corresponds to TRBD2 (5 bases). Deletions cut 4 bases from V and 2 bases from J, with 10 bases between. The germline V gene has CDR1 MRHNA and CDR2 SNTAGT. This CDR3 is 14 amino acids long. CDR3 region: CASSAETTTDTQYF. CDR3 bases: TGTGCCAGCAGTGCGGAGACTACCACAGATACGCAGTATTTT.

The V gene is TRBV9, the J gene TRBJ1-3; unclear D gene. The CDR3 loop spans 15 amino acids. Trimming removed 0 bases at V and 0 bases at J, with 7 bases between. Germline V gene sequence: CDR1 SGDLS, CDR2 YYNGEE. CDR3 sequence (DNA): TGTGCCAGCAGCGTAGGAGGGTTCTCTGGAAACACCATATATTTT. Amino acid sequence: CASSVGGFSGNTIYF.

The chain is built from TRBV11-2 and TRBJ2-1; no firm D call. The CDR3 sequence is 9 residues long. Trimming pared 5 bases from V and 12 bases from J, leaving 5 bases between. CDR1 is SGHAT, CDR2 FQNNGV, per germline. CDR3 sequence (DNA): TGTGCCAGCAGCCCCCCGCAGTTCTTC. It encodes CASSPPQFF.

This clone was counted a single time. The CDR3: CASSLGTGGDHSYEQYF. DNA of the CDR3: TGTGCCAGCAGCCTCGGGACAGGGGGCGATCATTCCTACGAGCAGTACTTC. V is TRBV7-2 and J is TRBJ2-7; 12 bases agree with TRBD1. The CDR3 consists of 17 residues. Unmatched junction bases numbered 9, after V lost 5 bases and J lost 1 base. Germline loops: CDR1 SGHTA, CDR2 FQGNSA.

This clone was counted only a few times. The J gene is TRBJ2-2, the V gene TRBV29-1; TRBD2 might be the D (5 bases). This CDR3 is 15 amino acids long. The V end lost 2 bases, the J end lost 0 bases, and 10 bases lay between the germline ends. CDR1 is SQVTM and CDR2 is ANQGSEA in the germline V gene. The CDR3 sequence: CSVESLESNTGELFF. CDR3 bases: TGCAGCGTTGAATCACTAGAATCGAACACCGGGGAGCTGTTTTTT.

The V and J genes are TRBV11-2 and TRBJ2-3; TRBD2 might be the D (5 bases). Deletions cut 4 bases from V and 2 bases from J, with 13 bases between. This CDR3 comprises 15 residues. Germline V gene sequence: CDR1 SGHAT, CDR2 FQNNGV. The CDR3 spells CASSSPGNPTDTQYF. The CDR3 bases are TGTGCCAGCAGCTCTCCGGGAAACCCCACAGATACGCAGTATTTT.

CDR3 DNA: TGTGCCAGGGGAACGGGACAGTATTATGGCTACACCTTC. Translating it yields CARGTGQYYGYTF. The V gene is TRBV25-1, the J gene TRBJ1-2; TRBD1 aligns across 7 bases. Trimming removed 9 bases from V and 5 bases from J; junction bases left unmatched: 9. Germline CDR1 is MGHDK and CDR2 is SYGVNS. The CDR3 loop spans 13 amino acids.

This clone was observed a handful of times. This chain joins TRBV9 and TRBJ1-1, with D tentatively TRBD1 (5 bases). This CDR3 comprises 14 residues. The germline CDR1 and CDR2 sequences are SGDLS and YYNGEE. V lost 2 bases and J 1 base, leaving 9 bases between the germline ends. The CDR3 is CASSVGDSNTEAFF. CDR3 nucleotide sequence: TGTGCCAGCAGCGTCGGGGACTCGAACACTGAAGCTTTCTTT.

DNA for the CDR3: TGTGCCAGCAGCCCCCCGGGACACAGCTACGAGCAGTACTTC. Protein product: CASSPPGHSYEQYF. The chain joins TRBV7-9 to TRBJ2-7; D possibly corresponds to TRBD1 (6 bases). The V end lost 5 bases, the J end lost 3 bases, and 14 bases lay between the germline ends. CDR3 length: 14 residues. CDR1 and CDR2 from the germline V gene are SEHNR and FQNEAQ (reference sequence). Based on the CDR3 plus reference TRBV7-9 and TRBJ2-7, the full variable domain is DTGVSQNPRHKITKRGQNVTFRCDPISEHNRLYWYRQTLGQGPEFLTYFQNEAQLEKSRLLSDRFSAERPKGSFSTLEIQRTEQGDSAMYLCASSPPGHSYEQYFGPGTRLTVT.

DNA for the CDR3: TGCGCCAGCAGCCAAGATCGGGCGAGGTTTTGGGAGACCCAGTACTTC. Protein sequence: CASSQDRARFWETQYF. The J gene is TRBJ2-5, the V gene TRBV4-1; D remains ambiguous. The ends were cut back, 0 bases at V and 5 bases at J, with 16 bases in the middle. The germline gives CDR1 MGHRA, CDR2 YSYEKL. The CDR3 length is 16 residues.

The rearrangement joins TRBV7-9 to TRBJ2-7, with TRBD2 identical over 14 bases. The CDR3 runs 16 residues. With 3 bases clipped from V and 4 bases from J, the junction kept 5 bases outside the gene matches. Per the germline V gene, CDR1 is SEHNR and CDR2 is FQNEAQ (reference sequence). The CDR3 reads CASSFPGTSGGYEQYF. In DNA, the CDR3 is TGTGCCAGCAGCTTCCCCGGGACTAGCGGGGGATACGAGCAGTACTTC.